The 23 T cell receptor beta chains below were found in one sample sequenced in a study of human T cells and chemical hapten exposure. TCRdb used MiXCR to reprocess the RACE reads, holding one entry per CDR3 protein. The table shows about 89,000 distinct CDR3 sequences, with approximately 9.9% occurring only once. Time point denoted: patch test 2, 6 weeks after DPC sensitization. Treatment indicated: therapeutic diphenylcyclopropenone sensitization with weekly scalp DPC. The sample was whole blood, taken in connection with sensitization to the hapten diphenylcyclopropenone (DPC). The source is a middle-aged man with alopecia areata. Some clones in this sample may be carry-over from other donors' samples.

This clonotype was recorded a few times. The chain combines TRBV30 with TRBJ2-2, with D perhaps TRBD1 (6 bases). Germline V gives CDR1 GTSNPN, CDR2 SVGIG (reference sequence). The CDR3 contains 15 residues. V shed 2 bases and J shed 5 bases, with 15 bases lying between them. The CDR3 reads CAWSSLQGKTGELFF. CDR3 nucleotides: TGTGCCTGGAGTTCACTACAGGGAAAGACCGGGGAGCTGTTTTTT.

This clonotype has only a few counts. The rearrangement uses TRBV20-1 and TRBJ1-5, with TRBD1 as a possible D gene (6 bases). Germline-derived CDR1 and CDR2 are DFQATT and SNEGSKA (reference sequence). The V gene lost 6 bases and the J gene lost 6 bases, with 18 bases spanning the gap. CDR3 length equals 14 residues. The CDR3 DNA reads as TGCAGTGCCGGCATGACAGGACTGGGTCAGCCCCAGCATTTT. Translating gives CSAGMTGLGQPQHF.

The V gene is TRBV9, the J gene TRBJ2-3, with 8 nucleotides matching TRBD2. Germline CDR1 and CDR2: SGDLS and YYNGEE. The CDR3 runs to 15 residues. The trim removed 0 bases at V and 3 bases at J, leaving 3 bases unmatched. The CDR3 region is CASSVAGTRTDTQYF. In DNA, the CDR3 is TGTGCCAGCAGCGTAGCCGGGACTAGGACAGATACGCAGTATTTT.

This clonotype was seen only a few times. This chain connects TRBV7-2 to TRBJ2-1, with 9 bases fitting TRBD2. This CDR3 is 13 amino acids long. The V and J ends lost 5 bases and 9 bases, in that order; junction bases with no gene match: 5. Germline V CDR1 and CDR2: SGHTA, FQGNSA. DNA of the CDR3: TGTGCCAGCAGCCCAGGGACTAGCAGTGAGCAGTTCTTC. Translating it yields CASSPGTSSEQFF.

This chain connects TRBV12-1 to TRBJ2-5. TRBV12-1 is marked as a pseudogene. The CDR3 length is 12 residues. The CDR3 loop reads CASSFLEETQYF. The CDR3 DNA follows: TGTGCCAGCAGCTTTCTCGAAGAGACCCAGTACTTC.

The rearrangement uses TRBV20-1 and TRBJ2-7; 7 nucleotides line up with TRBD2. Germline V gene lookup returns CDR1 DFQATT and CDR2 SNEGSKA (reference sequence). This CDR3 has 15 amino acids. The V and J ends lost 2 bases and 1 base, in that order; junction bases with no gene match: 8. CDR3 sequence: CSARPREDPSYEQYV. CDR3 in DNA: TGCAGTGCTAGACCACGGGAGGACCCTTCCTACGAGCAGTACGTC.

This clonotype was found a few times. The J gene is TRBJ2-1, the V gene TRBV4-1, with TRBD2 matching 14 bases. The CDR3 runs 20 residues. V was pared by 4 bases and J by 5 bases, with 16 bases of the junction left unmatched. Per germline, CDR1 MGHRA and CDR2 YSYEKL. DNA of the CDR3: TGCGCCAGCAGCCTCAAAAGAGAGCAGACTAGCGGGAGGGTCGACAATGAGCAGTTCTTC. Its translation: CASSLKREQTSGRVDNEQFF.

This clonotype was counted a few times. J is TRBJ1-1 and V is TRBV6-1; possible D gene TRBD1, 5 bases. The CDR3 is made up of 15 amino acids. The V end was cut by 5 bases, the J end by 1 base, with 14 bases between. In germline, CDR1 is MNHNS, CDR2 SASEGT. CDR3: CASSTSGASNTEAFF. CDR3 sequence (DNA): TGTGCCAGCAGTACTTCCGGGGCATCGAACACTGAAGCTTTCTTT.

This clonotype was picked up one time. The J gene is TRBJ2-1, the V gene TRBV7-6; perhaps TRBD2 as D (5 bases). Trimming took off 4 bases at V and 4 bases at J, with 14 bases between the two ends. CDR1 SGHVS and CDR2 FNYEAQ come from the germline V gene. This CDR3 has 15 residues. The CDR3 DNA is TGTGCCAGCAGCTCCTCTAGCCCGGGTTACAATGAGCAGTTCTTC. It codes for CASSSSSPGYNEQFF.

This clonotype was observed a handful of times. The chain carries TRBV5-1 and TRBJ2-3, with 7 bases fitting TRBD1. This CDR3 region has 16 residues. Germline CDR1 is SGHRS and CDR2 is YFSETQ. The V and J ends lost 5 bases and 5 bases, in that order; junction bases with no gene match: 14. The CDR3 DNA is TGCGCCAGCAGAACGGGACAGAGCCTGCAGGGAGATACGCAGTATTTT. Amino acid sequence: CASRTGQSLQGDTQYF.

This chain's CDR3 is CASSPVPGLAGGGEQYV. CDR3 nucleotides: TGTGCCAGCTCACCAGTACCCGGACTAGCGGGAGGCGGCGAGCAGTACGTC. The chain links TRBV18 to TRBJ2-7; 14 bases are shared with TRBD2. CDR1 and CDR2 (germline): KGHSH, LQKENI. The CDR3 is 17 residues long. After removal of 2 bases from V and 6 bases from J, the junction contained 9 bases not matched to a gene.

The CDR3 DNA is TGTGCCAGCAGTCCGGGGGGGGGACTAGCGGCCTACGAGCAGTACTTC. Translation: CASSPGGGLAAYEQYF. The chain combines TRBV5-6 with TRBJ2-7; 11 nucleotides line up with TRBD2. J lost 2 bases, V lost 5 bases, and 9 bases had no gene match. CDR3 length: 16 residues. CDR1 SGHDT and CDR2 YYEEEE come from the germline V gene.

This clonotype was recorded once. The chain uses TRBV6-2 or TRBV6-3 and TRBJ2-4; D not certain. The CDR3 loop spans 12 amino acids. Germline V gene sequence: CDR1 MNHEY, CDR2 SVGEGT. V gave up 4 bases and J gave up 6 bases, with 7 bases separating them. In DNA form, the CDR3 reads TGTGCCAGCAGTTCTCAAGGAAACATTCAGTACTTC. It codes for CASSSQGNIQYF.

This clonotype was recorded many times. The rearrangement links TRBV12-3 or TRBV12-4 to TRBJ1-1; a possible D gene is TRBD1 (5 bases). The CDR3 is 13 amino acids. Trimming removed 3 bases at V and 6 bases at J, with 11 bases between. DNA of the CDR3: TGTGCCAGCAGTTTGATAGACAGCTCTGAAGCTTTCTTT. Translated, it gives CASSLIDSSEAFF.

This chain links TRBV20-1 with TRBJ2-7, with TRBD2 as a possible D gene (5 bases). V lost 1 base and J 0 bases, leaving 13 bases between the germline ends. The V gene's germline CDR1 is DFQATT and CDR2 SNEGSKA (reference sequence). This CDR3 has 15 amino acids. In DNA form, the CDR3 reads TGCAGTGCTAGAGGGCCTGGCCGGGGCTCCTACGAGCAGTACTTC. The encoded protein is CSARGPGRGSYEQYF.

The CDR3 coding sequence is TGCAGCGTTGCCTTACCCCCGTACAATGAGCAGTTCTTC. The encoded protein is CSVALPPYNEQFF. The chain joins TRBV29-1 to TRBJ2-1, with unresolved D. Germline V gives CDR1 SQVTM, CDR2 ANQGSEA. The CDR3 is 13 amino acids. The ends were cut back, 4 bases at V and 4 bases at J, with 11 bases in the middle.

The genes are TRBV11-3 and TRBJ2-3; 14 bases match TRBD2. The CDR3 runs 19 residues. J gave up 3 bases and V 4 bases, and 12 bases lay outside the gene matches. Germline V gene data show CDR1 as SGHNT and CDR2 as YENEEA. CDR3 in amino acids: CASSSGTSGSGGLTDTQYF. The CDR3 region has the DNA TGTGCCAGCAGCTCTGGGACTAGCGGGAGTGGAGGTTTGACAGATACGCAGTATTTT. Filled out from reference TRBV11-3 and TRBJ2-3, the complete variable domain reads EAGVVQSPRYKIIEKKQPVAFWCNPISGHNTLYWYLQNLGQGPELLIRYENEEAVDDSQLPKDRFSAERLKGVDSTLKIQPAELGDSAVYLCASSSGTSGSGGLTDTQYFGPGTRLTVL.

This clonotype was seen only a few times. This sequence joins TRBV5-5 and TRBJ1-1; tentative D call: TRBD1 (5 bases). V lost 2 bases, J lost 0 bases, and 14 bases lay in between. Germline CDR1 and CDR2: SGHKS and YYEKEE (reference sequence). This CDR3 has 16 amino acids. The CDR3 bases are TGTGCCAGCAGCTTTGACACGGGACTCATGAACACTGAAGCTTTCTTT. It encodes CASSFDTGLMNTEAFF.

The chain has TRBV29-1 and TRBJ2-2, with a weak D call TRBD2 (6 bases). Trimming removed 4 bases at V and 6 bases at J, with 15 bases between. Germline CDR1 is SQVTM and CDR2 is ANQGSEA. The length of the CDR3 is 14 residues. The CDR3 loop is CSVAVEGRAGELFF. The CDR3 nucleotides are TGCAGCGTTGCAGTGGAGGGGCGAGCCGGGGAGCTGTTTTTT.

Ten or more counts support this clonotype. The rearrangement links TRBV5-1 to TRBJ2-7, with D tentatively TRBD1 (5 bases). Germline values: CDR1 SGHRS, CDR2 YFSETQ. The CDR3 covers 15 residues. Trimming pared 0 bases from V and 4 bases from J, leaving 14 bases between. CDR3 bases: TGCGCCAGCAGCTTGGTGCCAGGGAATATGTACGAGCAGTACGTC. The encoded protein is CASSLVPGNMYEQYV.

The chain couples TRBV5-4 to TRBJ2-3; D is unclear. This CDR3 has 13 residues. Looked up from germline, CDR1 is SGHNT and CDR2 is YYREEE (reference sequence). V was clipped by 4 bases and J by 6 bases, with 12 bases between them. The CDR3 is CASSRTELDTQYF. The CDR3 DNA is TGTGCCAGCAGCCGGACGGAGTTGGATACGCAGTATTTT.

With regard to this clonotype: Mismatch with germline at one junction end may stem from a read error. This chain links TRBV6-5 with TRBJ1-6; 8 positions agree with TRBD1. The V gene's germline CDR1 is MNHEY and CDR2 SVGAGI. The length of the CDR3 is 18 residues. Written as DNA, the CDR3 is TGTGCCAGCAGTTACGGCCCGGGACAGGCTTTCTATAATACACCCCTCCACTTT. This encodes CASSYGPGQAFYNTPLHF.

This clonotype has a count of ten or more. The chain combines TRBV7-9 with TRBJ1-3; no definite D call. This CDR3 has 15 residues. The V and J ends lost 5 bases and 0 bases respectively, with 11 bases between them. CDR1 and CDR2 from the germline V gene are SEHNR and FQNEAQ (reference sequence). The CDR3 coding sequence is TGTGCCAGCAGCCCGGGCACGGCCTCTGGAAACACCATATATTTT. Amino acids: CASSPGTASGNTIYF.